Listed below are T cell receptor beta chains from one sample, sequenced in a study of CD8 T cells in ankylosing spondylitis. TCRdb fed the 5' RACE reads into MiXCR, producing one record per CDR3 protein. The table records 800,000 to 900,000 distinct CDR3 sequences, about an eighth of them present only once. The specimen was blood, either unsorted or a sorted T cell fraction (not recorded which). The source of these receptors is a male donor with ankylosing spondylitis. The CDR3 runs from the conserved cysteine through the conserved F or W. Each record gives: D gene, J gene, CDR3 length, clone size, V gene, CDR3 DNA, CDR3 protein. The D gene is left open where the match is weak. Clone sizes are given selectively: once, few, many, or a class where the clone is expanded.

D gene: TRBD2
J gene: TRBJ2-3
CDR3 length: 15
clone size: .
V gene: TRBV20-1
CDR3 DNA: TGCTGTGCTAGAGACCAGCGGGAGCACACAGATACGCAGTATTTT
CDR3 protein: CCARDQREHTDTQYF

D gene: TRBD1
J gene: TRBJ2-2
CDR3 length: 14
clone size: few
V gene: TRBV11-3
CDR3 DNA: TGTGCCAGCAGCGGACAGGGTGGCACCGGGGAGCTGTTTTTT
CDR3 protein: CASSGQGGTGELFF

D gene: .
J gene: TRBJ2-1
CDR3 length: 14
clone size: many
V gene: TRBV6-5
CDR3 DNA: TGTGCCAGCAGTTATAGGCAGGGGGGGAATGAGCAGTTCTTC
CDR3 protein: CASSYRQGGNEQFF

D gene: .
J gene: TRBJ1-2
CDR3 length: 13
clone size: .
V gene: TRBV20-1
CDR3 DNA: TGCAGTGCCCAGGGGAGGGGAGGGTATGGCTACACCTTC
CDR3 protein: CSAQGRGGYGYTF

D gene: TRBD1
J gene: TRBJ2-5
CDR3 length: 13
clone size: many
V gene: TRBV5-1
CDR3 DNA: TGCGCCAGCAGCTACGGGACAGGGGAGACCCAGTACTTC
CDR3 protein: CASSYGTGETQYF

D gene: TRBD1
J gene: TRBJ2-6
CDR3 length: 14
clone size: many
V gene: TRBV29-1
CDR3 DNA: TGCAGCGTAGGACAGGGGTCTGGGGCCAACGTCCTGACTTTC
CDR3 protein: CSVGQGSGANVLTF

D gene: TRBD1
J gene: TRBJ2-2
CDR3 length: 15
clone size: many
V gene: TRBV12-3/TRBV12-4
CDR3 DNA: TGTGCCAGCAGTACGGGACAGGGAGACACCGGGGAGCTGTTTTTT
CDR3 protein: CASSTGQGDTGELFF

D gene: TRBD1
J gene: TRBJ1-1
CDR3 length: 15
clone size: few
V gene: TRBV27
CDR3 DNA: TGTGCCAGCGCTGACCGGGACAGAGGGAACACTGAAGCTTTCTTT
CDR3 protein: CASADRDRGNTEAFF

D gene: TRBD1
J gene: TRBJ2-5
CDR3 length: 16
clone size: .
V gene: TRBV5-6
CDR3 DNA: TGTGCCAGCAGCTTGGTAATTGCGGGACAGGAGGAGACCCAGTACTTC
CDR3 protein: CASSLVIAGQEETQYF

D gene: .
J gene: TRBJ2-3
CDR3 length: 13
clone size: few
V gene: TRBV7-8
CDR3 DNA: TGTGCCAGCAGCTTAGGGAGCAGGGATACGCAGTATTTT
CDR3 protein: CASSLGSRDTQYF

D gene: .
J gene: TRBJ1-4
CDR3 length: 12
clone size: many
V gene: TRBV20-1
CDR3 DNA: TGCAGTGCCCAGGAGGACTCCGGGAAACTGTTTTTT
CDR3 protein: CSAQEDSGKLFF

D gene: .
J gene: TRBJ2-5
CDR3 length: 13
clone size: many
V gene: TRBV20-1
CDR3 DNA: TGCAGTGCTAGTCGCGGGGGCGAGGAGACCCAGTACTTC
CDR3 protein: CSASRGGEETQYF

D gene: .
J gene: TRBJ1-1
CDR3 length: 13
clone size: many
V gene: TRBV7-9
CDR3 DNA: TGTGCCAGCAGCTTCGACATGAACACTGAAGCTTTCTTT
CDR3 protein: CASSFDMNTEAFF

D gene: .
J gene: TRBJ1-5
CDR3 length: 13
clone size: .
V gene: TRBV5-1
CDR3 DNA: TGCGCCAGCAGAAGAGACACAAATCAGCCCCAGCATTTT
CDR3 protein: CASRRDTNQPQHF

D gene: .
J gene: TRBJ1-1
CDR3 length: 11
clone size: .
V gene: TRBV6-6
CDR3 DNA: TGTGCCAGCAGGATTGAGGGGATTGCTTTCTTT
CDR3 protein: CASRIEGIAFF

D gene: .
J gene: TRBJ2-3
CDR3 length: 15
clone size: .
V gene: TRBV5-4
CDR3 DNA: TGTGCCAGCAGCGGAACCGTACTCAACACAGATACGCAGTATTTT
CDR3 protein: CASSGTVLNTDTQYF

D gene: .
J gene: TRBJ2-3
CDR3 length: 15
clone size: few
V gene: TRBV28
CDR3 DNA: TGTGCCAGCAGCCTGTTTGGATTCAGCACAGATACGCAGTATTTT
CDR3 protein: CASSLFGFSTDTQYF

D gene: .
J gene: TRBJ1-5
CDR3 length: 13
clone size: many
V gene: TRBV28
CDR3 DNA: TGTGCCAGCAGCCAATCCCTCAATCAGCCCCAGCATTTT
CDR3 protein: CASSQSLNQPQHF

D gene: TRBD1
J gene: TRBJ2-7
CDR3 length: 14
clone size: .
V gene: TRBV6-5
CDR3 DNA: TGTGCCAGCAGTTATGCGGACAGGGGTTACGAGCAGTACTTC
CDR3 protein: CASSYADRGYEQYF

D gene: .
J gene: TRBJ1-5
CDR3 length: 17
clone size: .
V gene: TRBV11-2
CDR3 DNA: TGTGCCAGCAGCTTATATCCAGGGTCGGTCGGCAATCAGCCCCAGCATTTT
CDR3 protein: CASSLYPGSVGNQPQHF

D gene: .
J gene: TRBJ2-1
CDR3 length: 11
clone size: many
V gene: TRBV12-3/TRBV12-4
CDR3 DNA: TGTGCCAGCAGTTGGGGCGGCCCCCAGTTCTTC
CDR3 protein: CASSWGGPQFF

D gene: .
J gene: TRBJ1-1
CDR3 length: 11
clone size: .
V gene: TRBV20-1
CDR3 DNA: TGCAGGGGGGGACAGAACACTGAAGCTTTCTTT
CDR3 protein: CRGGQNTEAFF

D gene: TRBD2
J gene: TRBJ2-1
CDR3 length: 14
clone size: few
V gene: TRBV10-3
CDR3 DNA: TGTGCCATCAGTGAAATAGCGGGGGGGCGCGAGCAGTTCTTC
CDR3 protein: CAISEIAGGREQFF

D gene: .
J gene: TRBJ1-1
CDR3 length: 14
clone size: few
V gene: TRBV9
CDR3 DNA: TGTGCCAGCAGCGTATCGACAGACTTCACTGAAGCTTTCTTT
CDR3 protein: CASSVSTDFTEAFF

D gene: .
J gene: TRBJ2-3
CDR3 length: 12
clone size: few
V gene: TRBV7-2
CDR3 DNA: TGTGCCAGCAGCTCCTACGTGGATACGCAGTATTTT
CDR3 protein: CASSSYVDTQYF

D gene: .
J gene: TRBJ2-5
CDR3 length: 13
clone size: once
V gene: TRBV10-1
CDR3 DNA: TGCGCCGGCAGTGAGTCAAGATGGGGGACCCAGTACTTC
CDR3 protein: CAGSESRWGTQYF

D gene: .
J gene: TRBJ2-1
CDR3 length: 16
clone size: few
V gene: TRBV29-1
CDR3 DNA: TGCAGCGTTGAAGATCACAGCGGTAGCTCCTACAATGAGCAGTTCTTC
CDR3 protein: CSVEDHSGSSYNEQFF

D gene: TRBD2
J gene: TRBJ2-1
CDR3 length: 12
clone size: few
V gene: TRBV30
CDR3 DNA: TGTGCTTCGGGGAGGGTCTACAATGAGCAGTTCTTC
CDR3 protein: CASGRVYNEQFF

D gene: .
J gene: TRBJ1-1
CDR3 length: 13
clone size: few
V gene: TRBV5-1
CDR3 DNA: TGCGCCAGCAGCTTCAACAGGATCACTGAAGCTTTCTTT
CDR3 protein: CASSFNRITEAFF

D gene: .
J gene: TRBJ2-2
CDR3 length: 13
clone size: .
V gene: TRBV6-1
CDR3 DNA: TGTGCCAGCAGTGGCCATCCTACCGGGGAGCTGTTTTTT
CDR3 protein: CASSGHPTGELFF

D gene: .
J gene: TRBJ1-2
CDR3 length: 14
clone size: .
V gene: TRBV5-5
CDR3 DNA: TGTGCCAGCAGCTTACCAGGACATAGAAGGGGCTACACCTTC
CDR3 protein: CASSLPGHRRGYTF

D gene: TRBD2
J gene: TRBJ2-3
CDR3 length: 15
clone size: many
V gene: TRBV29-1
CDR3 DNA: TGCAGCGTTGACCCTAGCGGGGAGGGCACAGATACGCAGTATTTT
CDR3 protein: CSVDPSGEGTDTQYF

D gene: .
J gene: TRBJ1-1
CDR3 length: 12
clone size: .
V gene: TRBV20-1
CDR3 DNA: TGCAGTGCTAGAGATCACGCCCTGAAGGCTTTCTTT
CDR3 protein: CSARDHALKAFF

D gene: .
J gene: TRBJ1-2
CDR3 length: 12
clone size: .
V gene: TRBV29-1
CDR3 DNA: TGCAGCGGGGGGGGAATGGGCTATGGCTACACCTTC
CDR3 protein: CSGGGMGYGYTF